Shown below are 20 T cell receptor beta chains from a single sample sequenced in a study of T-cell reconstitution after alpha-beta-depleted transplantation in children. Unique molecular identifiers were built into the TCRbeta library. TCRdb re-derived calls from the PCR reads in MiXCR, one entry per CDR3 protein. This sample yields fewer than 250,000 distinct CDR3 sequences, of which roughly 18% are seen a single time; roughly two fifths belongs to the top ten. The sample here was PBMCs, mostly from graft donor cells, taken 360 days after TCRalphabeta/CD19-depleted stem cell transplant. The receptors shown here come from a male patient between 2 and 15 years old who had a stem cell transplant for acute lymphoblastic leukemia, so the T cells may come from the graft donor.

V gene TRBV6-5 combines with J gene TRBJ1-6; 7 nucleotides agree with TRBD1. This CDR3 contains 12 residues. The germline CDR1 and CDR2 sequences are MNHEY and SVGAGI. V trimming: 4 bases; J trimming: 15 bases; junction bases outside the gene matches: 6. DNA for the CDR3: TGTGCCAGCAGTTCCGGGACAGCTTTCCTCCACTTT. This encodes CASSSGTAFLHF.

This clonotype was seen a handful of times. The CDR3 bases are TGTGCCAGCAGTTACCCCAGGGAAGGTGAGCAGTTCTTC. Translated, it gives CASSYPREGEQFF. V and J are TRBV6-2 or TRBV6-3 and TRBJ2-1; tentative D call: TRBD1 (5 bases). V was shortened by 2 bases and J by 9 bases, with 11 bases between the two germline ends. This CDR3 is built from 13 residues. The germline V gene has CDR1 MNHEY and CDR2 SVGEGT.

The genes are TRBV28 and TRBJ2-7, with 8 bases that match TRBD1. Per the germline V gene, CDR1 is MDHEN and CDR2 is SYDVKM. The CDR3 has 14 amino acids. The V segment lost 2 bases and the J segment 9 bases; nucleotides outside the gene matches: 9. The CDR3, as DNA: TGTGCCAGCAGTTTAGTTGACAGGGGAACAGGGCAGTACTTC. Its protein is CASSLVDRGTGQYF.

The sample holds a few counts of this clonotype. The chain combines TRBV11-2 with TRBJ2-1; D is tentatively TRBD1 or TRBD2 (5 bases each). The germline V gene encodes CDR1 SGHAT and CDR2 FQNNGV. V lost 3 bases to trimming and J lost 0 bases, with 15 bases between them. The CDR3 totals 17 residues. The CDR3 nucleotides are TGTGCCAGCAGCTTTACGGGACGCCGGAGCTCCTACAATGAGCAGTTCTTC. This codes for CASSFTGRRSSYNEQFF.

This clonotype was counted a few times. The chain couples TRBV15 to TRBJ2-7; the match to TRBD2 covers 13 bases. V was clipped by 2 bases and J by 6 bases; unmatched bases: 4. This CDR3 has 15 amino acids. CDR1 is LNHNV, CDR2 YYDKDF, per germline (reference sequence). The CDR3 bases are TGTGCCACCAGCAGATTTACTAGCGGGGGGGCCGAGCAGTACTTC. Translating gives CATSRFTSGGAEQYF.

A few counts support this clonotype. V and J are TRBV5-1 and TRBJ2-7; D is possibly TRBD1 (5 bases). This CDR3 comprises 13 residues. V lost 2 bases to trimming and J lost 6 bases, with 12 bases between them. CDR1 and CDR2 from the germline V gene are SGHRS and YFSETQ. CDR3 residues: CASSLNQGGEQYF. CDR3 nucleotides: TGCGCCAGCAGCTTAAACCAGGGCGGCGAGCAGTACTTC. Full variable domain (remainder filled in from reference TRBV5-1 and TRBJ2-7): KAGVTQTPRYLIKTRGQQVTLSCSPISGHRSVSWYQQTPGQGLQFLFEYFSETQRNKGNFPGRFSGRQFSNSRSEMNVSTLELGDSALYLCASSLNQGGEQYFGPGTRLTVT.

The CDR3 protein is CASSRTQGAYEQYF. The CDR3 coding sequence is TGTGCCAGCAGCAGAACCCAGGGGGCCTACGAGCAGTACTTC. The chain is built from TRBV25-1 and TRBJ2-7; 7 bases align to TRBD1. The CDR3 is made up of 14 amino acids. The V gene's germline CDR1 is MGHDK and CDR2 SYGVNS. Losses at the gene ends were 6 bases for V and 2 bases for J; bases not matched to a gene: 7.

The chain has TRBV2 and TRBJ2-7; a possible D gene is TRBD1 (6 bases). The CDR3 length is 12 residues. Trimming took 6 bases from V and 5 from J, leaving 11 bases between them. CDR1 and CDR2 (germline): SNHLY, FYNNEI. This chain's CDR3 is CASRGTRDEQYF. The CDR3, as DNA: TGTGCCAGCAGGGGGACAAGGGACGAGCAGTACTTC.

In its sample, this clonotype was seen a few times. V is TRBV5-1 and J is TRBJ1-5; 7 bases line up with TRBD1. V dropped 2 bases and J dropped 5; count of bases not matched to a gene: 4. The CDR3 has 14 residues. Germline assignment: CDR1 SGHRS and CDR2 YFSETQ. CDR3: CASSLLGGDQPQHF. The CDR3 DNA reads TGCGCCAGCAGCTTATTAGGGGGCGATCAGCCCCAGCATTTT.

This clonotype came up a few times. Here the CDR3 reads CASNRDPSSYEQYF. The CDR3 coding sequence is TGTGCCAGCAATCGGGACCCGAGCTCCTACGAGCAGTACTTC. The chain uses TRBV6-1 and TRBJ2-7; the D call may be TRBD1 or TRBD2 (5 bases each). CDR3 length: 14 residues. Germline lookup yields CDR1 MNHNS and CDR2 SASEGT. V lost 7 bases and J lost 0, with 13 bases in between.

This chain links TRBV5-8 with TRBJ1-5, with a weak D call TRBD1 (5 bases). With 2 bases removed from V and 4 bases from J, the gap between germline ends came to 10 bases. This CDR3 has 14 residues. The germline CDR1 and CDR2 sequences are SGHTS and YDEGEE. CDR3 nucleotide sequence: TGTGCCAGCAGCTTCTATGGGGGGAATCAGCCCCAGCATTTT. Amino acid sequence: CASSFYGGNQPQHF.

This chain joins TRBV4-3 and TRBJ2-7; TRBD2 might be the D (5 bases). This CDR3 has 14 residues. Trimming took 1 base from V and 6 from J, leaving 13 bases between them. CDR1 is LGHNA and CDR2 is YSLEER in the germline V gene. The CDR3: CASSQVKGVIEQYF. For the CDR3, the DNA is TGCGCCAGCAGCCAAGTGAAGGGAGTCATCGAGCAGTACTTC.

This clonotype occurred a few times. The genes are TRBV20-1 and TRBJ2-1, with a weak D call TRBD1 (6 bases). The CDR3 length is 14 residues. Trimming took 3 bases from V and 8 from J, leaving 17 bases between them. Germline CDR1 and CDR2: DFQATT and SNEGSKA (reference sequence). The CDR3 spells CSASGGGLRDEQFF. The CDR3 nucleotides are TGCAGTGCTAGTGGGGGCGGACTTAGGGATGAGCAGTTCTTC.

This clonotype has more than one count but fewer than ten. V is TRBV7-2 and J is TRBJ1-2; no clear D gene. This CDR3 has 13 amino acids. Trimming took 6 bases from V and 4 from J, leaving 12 bases between them. Germline V gene data show CDR1 as SGHTA and CDR2 as FQGNSA. CDR3 nucleotides: TGTGCCAGCAGTGTGTCGCTGAGCTATGGCTACACCTTC. This translates into CASSVSLSYGYTF.

This clonotype showed up many times. V gene TRBV11-2 combines with J gene TRBJ1-1, with D hard to call. CDR1 is SGHAT and CDR2 is FQNNGV in the germline V gene. The CDR3 has 13 residues. V lost 3 bases and J lost 3, with 8 bases in between. The CDR3 spells CASSFLEDTEAFF. Here the CDR3 DNA reads TGTGCCAGCAGCTTCCTCGAGGACACTGAAGCTTTCTTT. The whole variable domain, remainder taken from reference TRBV11-2 and TRBJ1-1, is EAGVAQSPRYKIIEKRQSVAFWCNPISGHATLYWYQQILGQGPKLLIQFQNNGVVDDSQLPKDRFSAERLKGVDSTLKIQPAKLEDSAVYLCASSFLEDTEAFFGQGTRLTVV.

The chain employs TRBV18 and TRBJ1-1, with D unresolved. V dropped 8 bases and J dropped 1 base, with 11 bases sitting between them. In germline, CDR1 is KGHSH, CDR2 LQKENI. This CDR3 region has 13 residues. The CDR3 loop is CASSPSGNTEAFF. CDR3 nucleotide sequence: TGTGCCAGCAGCCCTTCTGGGAACACTGAAGCTTTCTTT.

The V call is TRBV5-1, the J call TRBJ2-3; D is undetermined. Trimming removed 0 bases at V and 2 bases at J, with 10 bases between. Germline assignment: CDR1 SGHRS and CDR2 YFSETQ. The CDR3 has 15 residues. CDR3 amino acids: CASSLEGGSTDTQYF. Here the CDR3 DNA reads TGCGCCAGCAGCTTGGAAGGCGGATCCACAGATACGCAGTATTTT.

This clonotype was seen more than once but under ten times. The chain combines TRBV4-2 with TRBJ2-1; the match to TRBD2 covers 7 bases. V trimming: 1 base; J trimming: 2 bases; junction bases outside the gene matches: 14. This CDR3 contains 19 residues. CDR1 is LGHNA, CDR2 YNFKEQ, per germline. CDR3 sequence (DNA): TGTGCCAGCAGCCAAGCGCAAAGAAGCCCCGGGACTACCTACAATGAGCAGTTCTTC. As protein: CASSQAQRSPGTTYNEQFF.

At least ten counts were recorded for this clonotype. The chain carries TRBV12-3 or TRBV12-4 and TRBJ2-1; no definite D call. V shed 4 bases and J shed 2 bases, with 15 bases lying between them. This CDR3 has 16 residues. CDR3 nucleotide sequence: TGTGCCAGCAGTTCCCGGCTAGTTGGGCCCTACAATGAGCAGTTCTTC. It translates to CASSSRLVGPYNEQFF.

This clonotype has only a few counts. V and J are TRBV21-1 and TRBJ1-1; the DNA was not used to check the table's D call, TRBD1. TRBV21-1 is a recognized pseudogene. The CDR3 is 17 residues long. This CDR3 reads CASSRPDKPRGNTEAFF. The CDR3 nucleotides read TGTGCCAGCAGCAGGCCGGACAAACCCCGGGGGAACACTGAAGCTTTCTTT.